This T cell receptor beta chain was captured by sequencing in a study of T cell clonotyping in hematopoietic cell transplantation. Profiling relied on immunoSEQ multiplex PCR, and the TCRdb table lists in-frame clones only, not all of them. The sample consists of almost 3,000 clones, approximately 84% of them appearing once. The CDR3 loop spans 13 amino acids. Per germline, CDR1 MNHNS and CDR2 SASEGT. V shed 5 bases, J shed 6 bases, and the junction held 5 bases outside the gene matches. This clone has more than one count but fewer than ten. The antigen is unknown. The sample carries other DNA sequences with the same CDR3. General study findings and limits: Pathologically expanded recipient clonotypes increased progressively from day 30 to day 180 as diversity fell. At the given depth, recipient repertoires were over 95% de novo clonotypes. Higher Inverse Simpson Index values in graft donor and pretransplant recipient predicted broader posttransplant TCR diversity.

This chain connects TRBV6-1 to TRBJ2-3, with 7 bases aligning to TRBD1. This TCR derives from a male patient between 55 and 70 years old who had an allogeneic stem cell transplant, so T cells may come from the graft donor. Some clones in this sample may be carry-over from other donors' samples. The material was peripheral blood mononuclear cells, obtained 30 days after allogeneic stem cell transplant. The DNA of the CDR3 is TGTGCCAGCAGTCGACAGGGTGTGGATACGCAGTATTTT. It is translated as CASSRQGVDTQYF.